The TCR beta chain described here comes from a study of PD-L1 blockade in urothelial cancer. Generated by immunoSEQ multiplex PCR, the TCRdb table keeps only in-frame clones and is missing some. The table includes about 88,000 clones, more than 90% detected once. Germline lookup yields CDR1 LNHDA and CDR2 SQIVND (reference sequence). CDR3 length equals 16 residues. The ends lost 7 bases at V and 2 bases at J; junction bases unmatched: 9. The receptor comes from a man aged 55 to 69 with urothelial cancer. The specimen was PBMCs, collected around atezolizumab (anti-PD-L1) treatment. The chain uses TRBV19 and TRBJ2-1; 9 bases line up with TRBD2. CDR3 protein: CASKTGTSSAYNEQFF. The CDR3 DNA follows: TGTGCCAGTAAAACCGGGACTAGCAGCGCCTACAATGAGCAGTTCTTC. Full variable domain (missing parts from reference TRBV19 and TRBJ2-1): DGGITQSPKYLFRKEGQNVTLSCEQNLNHDAMYWYRQDPGQGLRLIYYSQIVNDFQKGDIAEGYSVSREKKESFPLTVTSAQKNPTAFYLCASKTGTSSAYNEQFFGPGTRLTVL.